Below, one TCR beta chain is given with its context. The antigen it binds to is not known. No clone much larger than this one lies a single base away; base qualities are absent. These data originate in a study of blood T cells in healthy people across ages (dated by TCRdb to the mid-2010s). About the full investigation: In model experiments, template switching captured about one uniquely barcoded TCR beta cDNA molecule for every two T cells. To track age-related changes in TCR beta repertoire diversity, the study relied on deep sequencing normalized with unique cDNA molecular identifiers. The donors were split into four age groups: young (average around 15 years), middle-aged (39), aged (62) and long-lived (approximately 80). To avoid experimental bias, donors of different ages were distributed randomly across sequencing lanes. Two additional independent replicas of 1 million unique cDNA reads from the same blood draw were analyzed for two donors (one aged 18 to 30 and one aged 80 or older).

Systemically healthy Caucasian individuals from Russia, some 40 in total and aged about 6 to 90 years, were included as donors. Each donor gave about 9.8 milliliters of peripheral blood, drawn into EDTA-treated Vacutainer tubes. Ficoll-Paque density-gradient centrifugation was used to isolate PBMCs, with at least 7 million obtained per sample. Total RNA was extracted from PBMCs with Trizol reagent, with at least 6 micrograms obtained per sample. For every donor, flow cytometry on a PBMC aliquot measured the percentage of naive CD45RAhigh/CD27high T cells. Libraries were built with 5' RACE. The instrument given in TCRdb is Illumina HiSeq 2500. A second PCR of about 6 to 11 cycles was run with a J-beta primer mix and a sample-barcoded 5' primer. A unique molecular identifier was introduced onto each TCR beta cDNA molecule by a template-switch 5' adaptor carrying 12 random nucleotides. Each sample yielded at least 3 million CDR3-containing paired-end reads. First-strand cDNA synthesis was performed from all RNA using the Mint cDNA synthesis kit, with priming by a TRBC-specific oligonucleotide. Following uracil-DNA glycosylase treatment, a first 18-cycle PCR with universal primers M1SS and BC2_uni_R was performed on all cDNA. As for the authors' bioinformatics: For normalization, 1 million high-quality reads were randomly selected from each sample, with every read carrying a distinct molecular identifier. Reads sharing molecular identifiers were discarded rather than binned into consensus sequences. MiTCR, with a Q25 quality threshold and the strictest error-elimination algorithm, was used for CDR3 identification, clonotype clustering and error correction. A nonparametric unseen species model using Euler transformation provided a lower-bound estimate of total TCR beta diversity. The raw public data were reprocessed by TCRdb itself: fastp quality trimming at Q25, MiXCR clonotype calling, in-frame beta chains only. Each CDR3 protein appears once, grouped with its most common genes and DNA. The V and J calls reflect TCRdb's pipeline rather than the authors' work. The sample data list some 1.5 million distinct CDR3 sequences, and approximately 30% of these were observed just once. Less than 9.5% of the sample is held by the ten biggest clonotypes.

On the study overall, not on this receptor specifically: Donor CMV infection status was unknown, potentially confounding age-related changes in expanded clonotypes. Estimates of total diversity based on one million sequenced T cells were considered lower bounds and underestimates. The long-lived group showed more naive CD4+ T cells, fewer expanded clones and increased TCR diversity than the aged group, suggesting age selection. Conclusive comparison of naive and antigen-experienced compartments was prevented by the profiling of bulk unsorted PBMCs. Observed TCR beta diversity per million T cells fell roughly linearly with age, and a significant reduction was already apparent by age roughly 40. Observed TCR beta diversity correlated strongly with the percentage of naive T cells measured by flow cytometry.

Taken from cysteine to phenylalanine, the CDR3 has 15 residues. CDR3 DNA only is kept here, 45 bases in frame from base 1. Reading the germline V gene (reference sequence) gives CDR1 SGHKS and CDR2 YYEKEE. Trimming takes 0 bases off V and 6 bases off J; junction bases not matched to a gene: 6. The origin of this receptor is a woman aged 25 to 39 in good health. The sequencing sample was made of blood. The V and J genes are TRBV5-5 and TRBJ2-3; TRBD2 fits 8 bases in the junction. The DNA sequence is given as TGTGCCAGCAGCTTGGTCTACGGGAGGGTTGATACGCAGTATTTT. This is translated as CASSLVYGRVDTQYF.